This TCR beta chain was observed in a study of spatial heterogeneity in lung cancer. On the study more broadly: Among detected sequences, beta-chain ones consistently exceeded alpha-chain ones in number.

This clonotype was seen only a few times. Its antigen remains unidentified. CDR1 and CDR2 from the germline V gene are SGHAT and FQDESV (reference sequence). V lost 6 bases and J 3 bases, leaving 14 bases between the germline ends. The CDR3 covers 14 residues. Individually, TCR cDNA molecules were each labelled with a unique molecular identifier. Via MiXCR, TCRdb re-called the 5' RACE reads, giving one row per CDR3 protein. The sample has some 70,000 distinct CDR3 sequences, 13% seen once. Described time point: sample taken at primary tumor resection. Whole RNA obtained from tumor, nontumor lung or frozen PBMC underwent sequencing without sorting. The donor population consisted of some 70 patients with untreated, early-stage non-small cell lung cancer. General study results and limits: Ubiquitous expanded tumor TCRs showed up in blood more at resection than follow-up.

This material consisted of PBMCs, taken at surgery. The TCR originated in a male donor with early-stage non-small cell lung cancer. This rearrangement joins TRBV11-1 to TRBJ1-1, with D possibly matching TRBD1 (6 bases). The CDR3 coding sequence is TGTGCCAGCAGTGAAGGGGGGACTCACACTGAAGCTTTCTTT. It translates to CASSEGGTHTEAFF.